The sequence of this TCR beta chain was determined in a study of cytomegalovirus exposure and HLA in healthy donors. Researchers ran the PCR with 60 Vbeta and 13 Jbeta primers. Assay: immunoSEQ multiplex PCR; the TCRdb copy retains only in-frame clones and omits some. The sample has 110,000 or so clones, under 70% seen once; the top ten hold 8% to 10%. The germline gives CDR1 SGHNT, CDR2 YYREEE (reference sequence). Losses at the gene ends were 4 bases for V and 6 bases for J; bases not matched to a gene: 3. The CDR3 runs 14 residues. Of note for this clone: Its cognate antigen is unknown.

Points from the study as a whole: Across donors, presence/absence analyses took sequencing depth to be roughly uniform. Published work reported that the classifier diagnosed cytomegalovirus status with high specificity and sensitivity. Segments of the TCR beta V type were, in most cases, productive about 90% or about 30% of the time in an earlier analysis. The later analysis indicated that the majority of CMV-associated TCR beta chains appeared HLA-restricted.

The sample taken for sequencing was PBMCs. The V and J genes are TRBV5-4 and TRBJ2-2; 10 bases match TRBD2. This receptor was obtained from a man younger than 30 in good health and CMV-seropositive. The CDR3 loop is CASSQRGGAGELFF. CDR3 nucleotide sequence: TGTGCCAGCAGCCAGCGGGGGGGCGCCGGGGAGCTGTTTTTT.